Each of the 27 T cell receptor beta chains below was sequenced from the same sample in a study of T cell responses to AZD1222 COVID-19 vaccine. Assay: immunoSEQ multiplex PCR; the TCRdb copy retains only in-frame clones and omits some. The sample consists of some 84,000 clones, around 85% of them appearing once. The sample in question was peripheral blood, obtained 28 days after the second AZD1222 dose. These receptors came from an adult who received the AZD1222 COVID-19 vaccine.

The J gene is TRBJ2-1, the V gene TRBV10-3; a possible D gene is TRBD1 (5 bases). Germline V CDR1 and CDR2: ENHRY, SYGVKD. The CDR3 is 16 residues long. V shed 7 bases and J shed 0 bases, with 16 bases lying between them. CDR3 bases: TGTGCCATCAATGGCCCCTACGACAGCTCCTACAATGAGCAGTTCTTC. It encodes CAINGPYDSSYNEQFF.

This sequence joins TRBV7-3 and TRBJ2-7; TRBD1 matches at 10 bases. Losses at the gene ends were 0 bases for V and 5 bases for J; bases not matched to a gene: 7. Germline CDR1 is SGHTA and CDR2 is FQGTGA. CDR3 length: 16 amino acids. The CDR3 spells CASSLTLGTGANEQYF. The CDR3 nucleotides are TGTGCCAGCAGCTTAACCTTAGGGACAGGGGCTAACGAGCAGTACTTC.

This chain joins TRBV4-2 and TRBJ1-2, with TRBD1 as a possible D gene (6 bases). CDR3 length equals 14 residues. The germline V gene encodes CDR1 LGHNA and CDR2 YNFKEQ. Trimming cost V 4 bases and J 6 bases, with 15 bases left between them. The CDR3: CASSPGTPKDGYTF. CDR3 sequence (DNA): TGTGCCAGCAGCCCTGGGACACCAAAAGATGGCTACACCTTC.

The V and J genes are TRBV4-3 and TRBJ1-4; D perhaps matches TRBD1 (5 bases). V lost 0 bases, J lost 7 bases, and 21 bases lay in between. CDR1 and CDR2 (germline): LGHNA, YSLEER. The CDR3 runs to 18 residues. CDR3: CASSQEGPGGRLGEKLFF. CDR3 DNA sequence: TGCGCCAGCAGCCAAGAGGGGCCGGGGGGTCGGTTGGGTGAAAAACTGTTTTTT.

The chain carries TRBV28 and TRBJ2-3; 13 nucleotides align to TRBD2. CDR1 MDHEN and CDR2 SYDVKM come from the germline V gene. The CDR3 totals 14 residues. V was clipped by 7 bases and J by 9 bases; unmatched bases: 7. The CDR3: CASTTGLAGQTQYF. In DNA form, the CDR3 reads TGTGCCAGCACCACGGGACTAGCGGGGCAAACGCAGTATTTT.

This sequence joins TRBV6-5 and TRBJ2-7, with unresolved D. This CDR3 has 13 residues. V was trimmed by 7 bases and J by 3 bases, leaving 13 bases between them. Germline CDR1 is MNHEY and CDR2 is SVGAGI. Here the CDR3 DNA reads TGTGCCAGCACCCGGGCAGAGCTCTACGAGCAGTACTTC. This encodes CASTRAELYEQYF.

The chain employs TRBV2 and TRBJ2-1; maybe TRBD2 (6 bases). Trimming removed 7 bases at V and 0 bases at J, with 10 bases between. The CDR3 totals 14 residues. The germline gives CDR1 SNHLY, CDR2 FYNNEI. CDR3 protein: CASNSGLSYNEQFF. Here the CDR3 DNA reads TGTGCCAGCAACAGCGGGCTCTCCTACAATGAGCAGTTCTTC.

This chain uses TRBV29-1 with TRBJ2-7; 8 bases are shared with TRBD1. The CDR3 length is 17 residues. Germline trimming cut 0 bases from V and 2 bases from J; bases unmatched to any gene: 12. From germline, CDR1 is SQVTM and CDR2 ANQGSEA. CDR3 amino acids: CSVEDGGRQGTTYEQYF. The CDR3 nucleotides are TGCAGCGTTGAAGATGGGGGACGACAGGGGACGACCTACGAGCAGTACTTC.

V usage is TRBV29-1 and J usage is TRBJ2-4; D could derive from TRBD1 or TRBD2 (5 bases each). The CDR3 runs to 13 residues. The V and J ends lost 1 base and 5 bases respectively, with 9 bases between them. Germline CDR1 reads SQVTM; CDR2 reads ANQGSEA. The DNA of the CDR3 is TGCAGCGTTGAAGGAGGGGTCCAAAACATTCAGTACTTC. Amino acid sequence: CSVEGGVQNIQYF.

This chain uses TRBV5-5 with TRBJ1-2, with 10 positions matching TRBD1. CDR1 SGHKS and CDR2 YYEKEE come from the germline V gene (reference sequence). V was pared by 2 bases and J by 6 bases, with 16 bases of the junction left unmatched. The length of the CDR3 is 18 residues. The CDR3 DNA sequence: TGTGCCAGCAGCTTATTTCGGGCGACCGCGACAGGGGGCAATGGCTACACCTTC. The encoded protein is CASSLFRATATGGNGYTF.

V and J are TRBV29-1 and TRBJ1-1; D may be TRBD1 (5 bases). Germline V CDR1 and CDR2: SQVTM, ANQGSEA. This CDR3 is built from 11 residues. V was clipped by 6 bases and J by 11 bases, with 16 bases between them. The DNA of the CDR3 is TGCAGCGTGGAGGTGAGAGGGGCGGCTTTCTTT. Amino acids: CSVEVRGAAFF.

The V and J genes are TRBV7-9 and TRBJ1-5; D is ambiguous. V lost 0 bases and J lost 6, with 6 bases in between. This CDR3 contains 13 residues. Germline assignment: CDR1 SEHNR and CDR2 FQNEAQ (reference sequence). The CDR3: CASSLAWSQPQHF. DNA of the CDR3: TGTGCCAGCAGCTTAGCGTGGAGTCAGCCCCAGCATTTT.

This clone came up once. The V call is TRBV29-1, the J call TRBJ2-5, with 8 bases identical to TRBD1. The CDR3 is 12 amino acids. The V and J ends lost 3 bases and 14 bases, in that order; junction bases with no gene match: 11. Germline values: CDR1 SQVTM, CDR2 ANQGSEA. For the CDR3, the DNA is TGCAGCGTTGAGGTTTCGGGACAGGTTCTTTACTTC. It yields the protein CSVEVSGQVLYF.

The chain has TRBV7-3 and TRBJ2-7; a possible D gene is TRBD1 (6 bases). Germline CDR1 is SGHTA and CDR2 is FQGTGA. Trimming stripped 5 bases from V and 5 bases from J, with 13 bases between. This CDR3 spans 13 amino acids. The CDR3 region has the DNA TGTGCCAGCAGCCACGGACAGCGAGACGAGCAGTACTTC. It specifies CASSHGQRDEQYF.

This chain links TRBV6-5 with TRBJ2-3; D is unclear. The ends were cut back, 6 bases at V and 2 bases at J, with 3 bases in the middle. The CDR3 spans 11 residues. Looked up from germline, CDR1 is MNHEY and CDR2 is SVGAGI. For the CDR3, the DNA is TGTGCCAGCAGAGCCACAGATACGCAGTATTTT. This encodes CASRATDTQYF.

This clone came up once. The chain links TRBV9 to TRBJ2-7; 7 bases are shared with TRBD1. V trimming: 0 bases; J trimming: 0 bases; junction bases outside the gene matches: 3. This CDR3 spans 15 amino acids. Per germline, CDR1 SGDLS and CDR2 YYNGEE. The CDR3 nucleotides read TGTGCCAGCAGCGTAGAGGGACAGAGCTCCTACGAGCAGTACTTC. Translation gives CASSVEGQSSYEQYF. Filled out from reference TRBV9 and TRBJ2-7, the complete variable domain reads DSGVTQTPKHLITATGQRVTLRCSPRSGDLSVYWYQQSLDQGLQFLIQYYNGEERAKGNILERFSAQQFPDLHSELNLSSLELGDSALYFCASSVEGQSSYEQYFGPGTRLTVT.

The chain joins TRBV6-5 to TRBJ2-5, with no clear D. CDR1 is MNHEY, CDR2 SVGAGI, per germline. Trimming took off 8 bases at V and 4 bases at J, with 5 bases between the two ends. The CDR3 runs to 10 residues. The CDR3 DNA reads as TGTGCCAGCTGGGGAGAGACCCAGTACTTC. Translating it yields CASWGETQYF.

The genes are TRBV7-9 and TRBJ2-1; 11 bases are shared with TRBD2. CDR3 size: 15 residues. V lost 3 bases to trimming and J lost 8 bases; unmatched junction nucleotides: 6. The germline V gene has CDR1 SEHNR and CDR2 FQNEAQ (reference sequence). The CDR3 DNA is TGTGCCAGCAGCTTTCCTAGCGGGGGGTCTTATGAGCAGTTCTTC. It is translated as CASSFPSGGSYEQFF.

The J gene is TRBJ1-2, the V gene TRBV10-2; D call uncertain. Trimming pared 0 bases from V and 3 bases from J, leaving 8 bases between. The CDR3 is 14 residues long. Germline CDR1 is WSHSY and CDR2 is SAAADI. Written as DNA, the CDR3 is TGCGCCAGCAGTGAGTCGCGGGGTGACTATGGCTACACCTTC. Protein: CASSESRGDYGYTF.

The gene calls are TRBV27 and TRBJ1-2; tentatively, D is TRBD1 (5 bases). Germline V lookup: CDR1 MNHEY, CDR2 SMNVEV (reference sequence). Trimming removed 7 bases from V and 5 bases from J, with 26 bases in between. This CDR3 is built from 17 residues. DNA of the CDR3: TGTGCCAGCACCTTCCTTGGGACCCAGGGCGGAGCATATGGCTACACCTTC. This translates into CASTFLGTQGGAYGYTF.

The rearrangement joins TRBV6-4 to TRBJ1-5, with 8 bases fitting TRBD1. CDR1 and CDR2 (germline): MRHNA, SNTAGT. V gave up 6 bases and J gave up 3 bases; unmatched junction bases: 7. The CDR3 runs to 15 residues. In DNA form, the CDR3 reads TGTGCCAGCAGCCCCGGGACAGGCGTCAATCAGCCCCAGCATTTT. This encodes CASSPGTGVNQPQHF.

The chain couples TRBV6-6 to TRBJ1-5, with D uncertain. V lost 4 bases and J 5 bases, leaving 12 bases between the germline ends. CDR1 and CDR2 from the germline V gene are MNHNY and SVGAGI (reference sequence). This CDR3 comprises 14 residues. The CDR3 region has the DNA TGTGCCAGCAGTTTAGGCAGTCCGGATCAGCCCCAGCATTTT. It yields the protein CASSLGSPDQPQHF.

This chain connects TRBV3-1 (or the pseudogene TRBV3-2) to TRBJ2-3, with TRBD2 matching over 11 bases. V lost 3 bases, J lost 2 bases, and 13 bases stayed unmatched. In germline, CDR1 is LGHDT, CDR2 YNNKEL (reference sequence). The CDR3 runs 19 residues. CDR3: CASSHSGVASGGITDTQYF. DNA for the CDR3: TGTGCCAGCAGCCATTCAGGGGTGGCTAGCGGGGGGATCACAGATACGCAGTATTTT.

The chain employs TRBV19 and TRBJ2-3; possible D gene TRBD2, 6 bases. Germline-derived CDR1 and CDR2 are LNHDA and SQIVND (reference sequence). The CDR3 runs 14 residues. With 7 bases removed from V and 5 bases from J, the gap between germline ends came to 16 bases. The CDR3 sequence is CASNSLERVDTQYF. CDR3 nucleotide sequence: TGTGCCAGTAACTCTTTGGAGCGGGTAGATACGCAGTATTTT.

This clone was picked up one time. The chain uses TRBV11-3 and TRBJ2-5; TRBD1 might be the D (5 bases). Between the trimmed V and J ends, which lost 1 base and 1 base, there was a span of 10 bases. Germline values: CDR1 SGHNT, CDR2 YENEEA. CDR3 length equals 15 residues. The CDR3 loop is CASSLVAGPQETQYF. The CDR3 DNA follows: TGTGCCAGCAGCTTAGTGGCAGGGCCCCAAGAGACCCAGTACTTC.

This chain uses TRBV4-3 with TRBJ2-1; TRBD2 matches 10 bases. Germline V gene lookup returns CDR1 LGHNA and CDR2 YSLEER. V was pared by 1 base and J by 9 bases, with 9 bases of the junction left unmatched. The CDR3 loop spans 16 amino acids. CDR3 bases: TGCGCCAGCAGCCAAGCCCAGCGGGGGGGCCGCGGTGAGCAGTTCTTC. It translates to CASSQAQRGGRGEQFF.

This sequence joins TRBV5-8 and TRBJ1-4; no clear D gene. The CDR3 loop spans 14 amino acids. Between the trimmed V and J ends, which lost 2 bases and 8 bases, there was a span of 13 bases. Germline CDR1 SGHTS, CDR2 YDEGEE. For the CDR3, the DNA is TGTGCCAGCAGCTTCGGTGGCCACGAGGAAAAACTGTTTTTT. Protein: CASSFGGHEEKLFF.